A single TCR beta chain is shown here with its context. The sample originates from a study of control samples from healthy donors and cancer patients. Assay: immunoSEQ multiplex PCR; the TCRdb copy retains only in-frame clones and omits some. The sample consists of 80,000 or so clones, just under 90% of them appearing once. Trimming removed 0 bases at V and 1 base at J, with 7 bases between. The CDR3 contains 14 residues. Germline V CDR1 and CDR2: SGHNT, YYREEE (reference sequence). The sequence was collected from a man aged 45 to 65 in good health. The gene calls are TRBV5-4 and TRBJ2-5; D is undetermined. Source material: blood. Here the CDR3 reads CASSLAISQETQYF. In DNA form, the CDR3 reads TGTGCCAGCAGCTTGGCGATCTCCCAAGAGACCCAGTACTTC.